This note documents a single TCR beta chain sequence. Using immunoSEQ multiplex PCR, the repertoire was profiled, and TCRdb retains in-frame clones only, with some absent. The table records about 170,000 clones, around 80% of them present only once. These data come from a study of blood T cell repertoires in COVID-19. Study overall: T cells, B-cell-depleted T cells, or PBMCs supplied cDNA or gDNA.

Seattle patients were enrolled during active infection and followed longitudinally. V lost 6 bases, J lost 8 bases, and 16 bases lay in between. CDR3 length: 13 amino acids. The germline V gene has CDR1 MNHEY and CDR2 SVGAGI. The source is a woman aged 70-85 years with COVID-19, enrolled during active disease. The chain joins TRBV6-5 to TRBJ1-2; possibly TRBD1 for D (5 bases). Sequencing was performed on peripheral blood. The CDR3 here is CASRDRDSRGYTF. CDR3 in DNA: TGTGCCAGCAGGGACCGGGACTCCCGGGGCTACACCTTC.